This TCR beta chain emerged from a study of spatial heterogeneity in lung cancer. The germline V and J ends were trimmed by 2 bases and 6 bases, with 14 bases remaining between them. Germline assignment: CDR1 SGHRS and CDR2 YFSETQ. The CDR3 has 14 residues. Study-wide results and caveats: Counts of expanded intratumoral alpha and beta TCRs tracked tumor mutation counts.

The time point here: sample taken at primary tumor resection. The donor population consisted of under 75 patients with untreated, early-stage non-small cell lung cancer. This clonotype counts as medium-sized (0.01 to 0.1%). The antigen is unknown. TCRdb redid the calling of the 5' RACE reads with MiXCR, one entry per CDR3 protein. Counted here are 1,500 to 2,500 distinct CDR3 sequences, 8% to 10% occurring once; the ten biggest clones make up approximately 24%. Sequenced material: lung tumor tissue, taken at surgery. The rearrangement joins TRBV5-1 to TRBJ1-2; tentatively, D is TRBD1 (6 bases). This receptor was obtained from a male donor with early-stage non-small cell lung cancer. CDR3 in DNA: TGCGCCAGCAGCTTAGGACAGAGAGATCATGGCTACACCTTC. Protein product: CASSLGQRDHGYTF.